Listed below are T cell receptor beta chains from one sample, sequenced in a study of lymphopenia after photon versus proton radiotherapy. Libraries were prepared by immunoSEQ multiplex PCR; TCRdb keeps only in-frame clonotypes and omits some of them. The sample yields about 30,000 clones, roughly 89% seen once. The source was peripheral blood, collected from a patient treated with proton-based radiotherapy. Receptors originate from a woman aged 55-70 years with cholangiocarcinoma. Some clones in this sample may be carry-over from other donors' samples. Both conserved end residues are part of each CDR3. Fields, in order: D gene, clone size, J gene, V gene, CDR3 protein, CDR3 DNA. D genes are given only for firm matches. Some rows have no size entry. The others give once, few or many, or a class for an expanded clone.

d_gene: .; abundance: .; j_gene: TRBJ2-5; v_gene: TRBV7-2; CDR3aa: CASSWRNLETQYF; CDR3nt: TGTGCCAGCAGCTGGAGGAACCTGGAGACCCAGTACTTC
d_gene: .; abundance: .; j_gene: TRBJ1-1; v_gene: TRBV5-4; CDR3aa: CASSPRGAGRGHVAFF; CDR3nt: TGTGCCAGCAGCCCGCGCGGGGCCGGTCGGGGCCACGTGGCTTTCTTT
d_gene: .; abundance: few; j_gene: TRBJ1-5; v_gene: TRBV19; CDR3aa: CASSTRPDQPQHF; CDR3nt: TGTGCCAGTAGTACTAGACCGGATCAGCCCCAGCATTTT
d_gene: .; abundance: once; j_gene: TRBJ2-3; v_gene: TRBV5-1; CDR3aa: CASSLGTRGDTQYF; CDR3nt: TGCGCCAGCAGCTTGGGAACGCGAGGGGATACGCAGTATTTT
d_gene: .; abundance: once; j_gene: TRBJ1-2; v_gene: TRBV25-1; CDR3aa: CASSPPGSYGYTF; CDR3nt: TGTGCCAGCAGTCCTCCAGGTTCCTATGGCTACACCTTC
d_gene: TRBD1; abundance: .; j_gene: TRBJ1-2; v_gene: TRBV15; CDR3aa: CATSRARTETGVSGYGYTF; CDR3nt: TGTGCCACCAGCAGGGCCCGAACCGAGACAGGGGTGTCTGGTTATGGCTACACCTTC
d_gene: .; abundance: .; j_gene: TRBJ1-6; v_gene: TRBV4-3; CDR3aa: CASSQPGLKNSPLHF; CDR3nt: TGCGCCAGCAGCCAACCGGGACTGAAGAATTCACCCCTCCACTTT
d_gene: TRBD2; abundance: few; j_gene: TRBJ2-2; v_gene: TRBV12-5; CDR3aa: CASGLVLAGETGELFF; CDR3nt: TGTGCTAGTGGTTTGGTACTGGCGGGAGAAACCGGGGAGCTGTTTTTT
d_gene: .; abundance: .; j_gene: TRBJ2-5; v_gene: TRBV2; CDR3aa: CASGGSRSETQYF; CDR3nt: TGTGCCAGTGGGGGGAGTAGGTCTGAGACCCAGTACTTC
d_gene: TRBD2; abundance: .; j_gene: TRBJ2-7; v_gene: TRBV28; CDR3aa: CASSPTSGWSSYEQYF; CDR3nt: TGTGCCAGCAGCCCCACTAGCGGGTGGAGCTCCTACGAGCAGTACTTC
d_gene: .; abundance: .; j_gene: TRBJ2-2; v_gene: TRBV18; CDR3aa: CASSPPSTGELFF; CDR3nt: TGTGCCAGCTCACCACCAAGCACCGGGGAGCTGTTTTTT
d_gene: .; abundance: .; j_gene: TRBJ1-1; v_gene: TRBV6-1; CDR3aa: CASSEGWNTEAFF; CDR3nt: TGTGCCAGCAGTGAGGGATGGAACACTGAAGCTTTCTTT
d_gene: .; abundance: .; j_gene: TRBJ1-2; v_gene: TRBV30; CDR3aa: CAWRGRVLSGYTF; CDR3nt: TGTGCCTGGAGGGGCAGGGTTCTCAGTGGCTACACCTTC
d_gene: TRBD1; abundance: .; j_gene: TRBJ2-7; v_gene: TRBV7-6; CDR3aa: CASSLRNDRGYEQYF; CDR3nt: TGTGCCAGCAGTCTTAGGAACGACAGGGGATACGAGCAGTACTTC
d_gene: TRBD2; abundance: .; j_gene: TRBJ2-7; v_gene: TRBV4-2; CDR3aa: CASSRRTSGDSYEQYF; CDR3nt: TGTGCCAGCAGCCGCAGAACTAGCGGAGATTCTTACGAGCAGTACTTC
d_gene: .; abundance: .; j_gene: TRBJ2-1; v_gene: TRBV7-3; CDR3aa: CASSLTSDGYNEQFF; CDR3nt: TGTGCCAGCAGCTTAACCAGCGACGGGTACAATGAGCAGTTCTTC
d_gene: TRBD2; abundance: .; j_gene: TRBJ2-3; v_gene: TRBV9; CDR3aa: CASSPRLAGVTDTQYF; CDR3nt: TGTGCCAGCAGCCCACGACTAGCGGGAGTGACAGATACGCAGTATTTT
d_gene: .; abundance: .; j_gene: TRBJ1-3; v_gene: TRBV5-1; CDR3aa: CASRGGNTIYF; CDR3nt: TGCGCCAGCAGGGGTGGAAACACCATATATTTT
d_gene: .; abundance: .; j_gene: TRBJ1-5; v_gene: TRBV29-1; CDR3aa: CSVREGREPQHF; CDR3nt: TGCAGCGTCCGAGAAGGTCGGGAGCCCCAGCATTTT
d_gene: TRBD1; abundance: .; j_gene: TRBJ2-2; v_gene: TRBV10-2; CDR3aa: CASKGTGGAGELFF; CDR3nt: TGCGCCAGCAAGGGGACAGGGGGGGCCGGGGAGCTGTTTTTT
d_gene: .; abundance: .; j_gene: TRBJ1-1; v_gene: TRBV6-5; CDR3aa: CASSAMNTEAFF; CDR3nt: TGTGCCAGCAGTGCAATGAACACTGAAGCTTTCTTT
d_gene: TRBD2; abundance: .; j_gene: TRBJ2-7; v_gene: TRBV14; CDR3aa: CASSQLTSGISYEQYF; CDR3nt: TGTGCCAGCAGCCAACTGACTAGCGGGATATCCTACGAGCAGTACTTC
d_gene: .; abundance: .; j_gene: TRBJ2-3; v_gene: TRBV7-2; CDR3aa: CASSLRGSTDTQYF; CDR3nt: TGTGCCAGCAGCTTGAGGGGAAGCACTGACACGCAGTATTTT
d_gene: .; abundance: .; j_gene: TRBJ2-1; v_gene: TRBV14; CDR3aa: CASSRVAEQFF; CDR3nt: TGTGCCAGCAGCCGCGTCGCAGAGCAGTTCTTC
d_gene: .; abundance: .; j_gene: TRBJ1-2; v_gene: TRBV6-5; CDR3aa: CASKRAPGGDWGYTF; CDR3nt: TGTGCCAGCAAACGGGCCCCGGGGGGCGATTGGGGCTACACCTTC
d_gene: .; abundance: once; j_gene: TRBJ2-3; v_gene: TRBV6-6; CDR3aa: CASSYSIGVSTDTQYF; CDR3nt: TGTGCCAGCAGTTACTCGATTGGGGTTAGCACAGATACGCAGTATTTT
d_gene: .; abundance: few; j_gene: TRBJ2-7; v_gene: TRBV11-2; CDR3aa: CASSLWGDYEQYF; CDR3nt: TGTGCCAGCAGCTTATGGGGGGACTACGAGCAGTACTTC
d_gene: TRBD1; abundance: .; j_gene: TRBJ2-7; v_gene: TRBV7-9; CDR3aa: CASSLGGQGADEQYF; CDR3nt: TGTGCCAGCAGCTTAGGGGGACAGGGGGCTGACGAGCAGTACTTC
d_gene: TRBD2; abundance: .; j_gene: TRBJ2-7; v_gene: TRBV19; CDR3aa: CASRTSGRAYGEQYF; CDR3nt: TGTGCCAGTAGGACTAGCGGGAGGGCCTACGGAGAGCAGTACTTC
d_gene: .; abundance: .; j_gene: TRBJ1-1; v_gene: TRBV10-2; CDR3aa: CASSEGPGWNTEAFF; CDR3nt: TGCGCCAGCAGTGAGGGCCCAGGGTGGAACACTGAAGCTTTCTTT
d_gene: .; abundance: .; j_gene: TRBJ1-5; v_gene: TRBV5-1; CDR3aa: CASSLAGDQPQHF; CDR3nt: TGCGCCAGCAGCTTGGCGGGGGATCAGCCCCAGCATTTT
d_gene: .; abundance: .; j_gene: TRBJ2-7; v_gene: TRBV2; CDR3aa: CASSETGREQYF; CDR3nt: TGTGCCAGCAGTGAAACAGGGAGAGAGCAGTACTTC
d_gene: .; abundance: .; j_gene: TRBJ1-1; v_gene: TRBV7-9; CDR3aa: CASSRGNTEAFF; CDR3nt: TGTGCCAGCAGCCGGGGGAACACTGAAGCTTTCTTT
d_gene: .; abundance: .; j_gene: TRBJ1-1; v_gene: TRBV28; CDR3aa: CASSFVGQKNTEAFF; CDR3nt: TGTGCCAGCAGTTTTGTCGGACAGAAGAACACTGAAGCTTTCTTT
d_gene: .; abundance: few; j_gene: TRBJ2-6; v_gene: TRBV14; CDR3aa: CASSQDWGRGANVLTF; CDR3nt: TGTGCCAGCAGCCAAGATTGGGGTCGGGGGGCCAACGTCCTGACTTTC
d_gene: .; abundance: .; j_gene: TRBJ2-5; v_gene: TRBV4-1; CDR3aa: CASSQQETQYF; CDR3nt: TGCGCCAGCAGCCAACAAGAGACCCAGTACTTC
d_gene: TRBD1; abundance: .; j_gene: TRBJ2-7; v_gene: TRBV7-2; CDR3aa: CASSLGQDSYEQYF; CDR3nt: TGTGCCAGCAGCTTGGGACAGGACTCCTACGAGCAGTACTTC
d_gene: .; abundance: .; j_gene: TRBJ2-1; v_gene: TRBV5-5; CDR3aa: CASSGYSGNEQFF; CDR3nt: TGTGCCAGCAGCGGCTACAGCGGGAATGAGCAGTTCTTC
d_gene: .; abundance: .; j_gene: TRBJ1-5; v_gene: TRBV7-8; CDR3aa: CASSLLAGINQPQHF; CDR3nt: TGTGCCAGCAGCTTACTCGCAGGTATCAATCAGCCCCAGCATTTT
d_gene: TRBD2; abundance: .; j_gene: TRBJ2-7; v_gene: TRBV5-6; CDR3aa: CASSSLGLAGASSYEQYF; CDR3nt: TGTGCCAGCAGCTCCCTCGGACTAGCGGGCGCCTCCTCCTACGAGCAGTACTTC
d_gene: .; abundance: .; j_gene: TRBJ1-4; v_gene: TRBV2; CDR3aa: CASRGESGAREEKLFF; CDR3nt: TGTGCCAGCAGGGGGGAATCGGGGGCGCGAGAGGAAAAACTGTTTTTT
d_gene: .; abundance: .; j_gene: TRBJ1-2; v_gene: TRBV19; CDR3aa: CASSIEGRGYTF; CDR3nt: TGTGCCAGTAGTATAGAGGGACGTGGCTACACCTTC
d_gene: .; abundance: .; j_gene: TRBJ2-1; v_gene: TRBV5-1; CDR3aa: CASSIQYNEQFF; CDR3nt: TGCGCCAGCAGCATTCAGTACAATGAGCAGTTCTTC
d_gene: .; abundance: .; j_gene: TRBJ1-2; v_gene: TRBV30; CDR3aa: CAWRPKMEGYTF; CDR3nt: TGTGCCTGGAGGCCAAAGATGGAAGGCTACACCTTC
d_gene: .; abundance: .; j_gene: TRBJ2-5; v_gene: TRBV11-2; CDR3aa: CASSLNVGETQYF; CDR3nt: TGTGCCAGCAGTTTAAACGTTGGAGAGACCCAGTACTTC
d_gene: TRBD1; abundance: .; j_gene: TRBJ1-1; v_gene: TRBV5-8; CDR3aa: CASSAGQGLVTEAFF; CDR3nt: TGTGCCAGCAGCGCTGGACAGGGGCTGGTCACTGAAGCTTTCTTT
d_gene: .; abundance: .; j_gene: TRBJ1-1; v_gene: TRBV18; CDR3aa: CASSRPVSSAFF; CDR3nt: TGTGCCAGCTCACGACCCGTTTCGTCAGCTTTCTTT
d_gene: TRBD2; abundance: .; j_gene: TRBJ2-3; v_gene: TRBV7-8; CDR3aa: CASSPRLAGPGTDTQYF; CDR3nt: TGTGCCAGCAGCCCCAGACTAGCGGGACCGGGCACAGATACGCAGTATTTT
d_gene: TRBD2; abundance: .; j_gene: TRBJ2-7; v_gene: TRBV30; CDR3aa: CAQSGVSYEQYF; CDR3nt: TGTGCCCAAAGCGGGGTGTCTTACGAGCAGTACTTC